The clone carrying this T cell receptor beta chain has just a few counts. The antigen remains undetermined. The data stem from a study of T cells in localized non-small cell lung cancer. General study findings and limits: Adjacent uninvolved lung tissue had the highest T cell clonality, exceeding tumor. Elevated circulating T cell density in blood was associated with longer overall survival.

Profiling relied on immunoSEQ multiplex PCR, and the TCRdb table lists in-frame clones only, not all of them. Found here are about 52,000 clones, around 84% of them singletons; the top ten hold about 16%. CDR1 is MNHEY and CDR2 is SMNVEV in the germline V gene (reference sequence). The V gene lost 3 bases and the J gene lost 7 bases, with 9 bases spanning the gap. The CDR3 extends over 13 amino acids. The sequenced sample was PBMCs, obtained before any cancer treatment. The chain has TRBV27 and TRBJ2-2; the D is unclear. This TCR derives from a female donor with stage II lung adenocarcinoma. The CDR3 coding sequence is TGTGCCAGCAGTTTTTTTGTTAACGGGGAGCTGTTTTTT. It encodes CASSFFVNGELFF.